This TCR beta chain appears in the sequencing data of a study of blood T cell repertoires in COVID-19. About the study: Samples taken during acute and convalescent COVID-19 were collected in the United States, Italy and Spain. From T cells, B-cell-depleted T cells, or PBMCs came the material, which was cDNA or gDNA.

Trimming cost V 6 bases and J 2 bases; bases outside gene matches: 7. Per germline, CDR1 LNHNV and CDR2 YYDKDF (reference sequence). CDR3 length: 15 residues. Original handling: Amplification from reference gene primers served as the basis for estimated nucleated cell counts. Here immunoSEQ multiplex PCR was the method, and the copy in TCRdb shows in-frame clones only, minus some. The D gene and trimming were derived from the DNA, and the V and J assignments and clone size from that table. The sample yields roughly 99,000 clones, 60% to 85% seen once. This clone came up a few times. The sequenced sample was peripheral blood. The sequence was obtained from a man in his 70s with acute or convalescent COVID-19. This rearrangement joins TRBV15 to TRBJ1-2; TRBD1 matches at 9 bases. CDR3 sequence reads: CATRGGTGLNYGYTF. The CDR3 bases are TGTGCCACCAGAGGAGGGACAGGGCTAAACTATGGCTACACCTTC.